This T cell receptor beta chain emerged from a study of early T cells in non-severe SARS-CoV-2 infection. Unique molecular identifiers were added to individual cDNA molecules. Via MiXCR, TCRdb re-called the 5' RACE reads, giving one row per CDR3 protein. The table records tens of thousands of distinct CDR3 sequences, approximately 5.1% of them present only once. Study-wide results and limits: VDJdb matching skewed toward anti-spike CD8 responses, missing private and CD4 specificities.

Turning to this clonotype: Its target is unknown. This may stem from a read error, because a much larger clone lies one nucleotide away. Lacking the conserved final phenylalanine or tryptophan, this CDR3 likely reflects a read error.

The CDR3 runs to 13 residues. Germline lookup yields CDR1 SGHNT and CDR2 YYREEE (reference sequence). Trimming removed 8 bases from V and 0 bases from J, with 10 bases in between. Sequenced here: whole blood, sampled at baseline. The clonotype originates from an adult who was a healthcare worker with PCR-confirmed SARS-CoV-2 infection or an uninfected control (not recorded which). The V gene is TRBV5-4, the J gene TRBJ2-3; maybe TRBD2 (6 bases). CDR3 sequence reads: CASAGQSTDTQYL. CDR3 nucleotides: TGTGCCAGTGCGGGGCAGAGCACAGATACGCAGTATTTG.